Shown below are 6 T cell receptor beta chains from a single sample sequenced in a study of T-cell memory formation after mild COVID-19. TCRdb redid the calling of the 5' RACE reads with MiXCR, one entry per CDR3 protein. The sample consists of roughly 190,000 distinct CDR3 sequences, about a sixth of them appearing once. Input material: PBMCs or a T cell subset sorted from them (not recorded which). Every receptor here comes from an adult woman who had mild COVID-19 (a few samples of this study predate the infection). Cell type and time point are not known.

The chain combines TRBV12-3 or TRBV12-4 with TRBJ1-6; D might be TRBD1 (5 bases). The CDR3 loop spans 16 amino acids. Trimming pared 3 bases from V and 10 bases from J, leaving 19 bases between. The CDR3 spells CASSFRAGMANSPLHF. In DNA, the CDR3 is TGTGCCAGCAGTTTTAGGGCAGGGATGGCGAACTCACCCCTCCACTTT.

The CDR3 DNA reads as TGTGCCAGCAGCTTGTGGGACAGGGGATCCTACGAGCAGTACTTC. The encoded protein is CASSLWDRGSYEQYF. The chain uses TRBV5-4 and TRBJ2-7; TRBD1 aligns across 10 bases. J was trimmed by 1 base and V by 1 base; bases with no gene match: 2. The CDR3 is 15 residues long. Germline CDR1 is SGHNT and CDR2 is YYREEE (reference sequence).

This clonotype came up a few times. The chain is built from TRBV6-2 or TRBV6-3 and TRBJ2-7; 9 bases line up with TRBD2. CDR1 is MNHEY, CDR2 SVGEGT, per germline. V trimming: 2 bases; J trimming: 2 bases; junction bases outside the gene matches: 4. This CDR3 contains 15 residues. The CDR3 DNA follows: TGTGCCAGCAGTTACGATCGACTAGCGGCCTACGAGCAGTACTTC. The encoded protein is CASSYDRLAAYEQYF.

This clonotype appeared a few times. The J gene is TRBJ1-1, the V gene TRBV7-9; 8 bases align to TRBD1. V trimming: 5 bases; J trimming: 1 base; junction bases outside the gene matches: 6. Germline-derived CDR1 and CDR2 are SEHNR and FQNEAQ (reference sequence). The CDR3 extends over 15 amino acids. CDR3 sequence: CASSAGTGTNTEAFF. The CDR3, as DNA: TGTGCCAGCAGCGCCGGGACAGGTACGAACACTGAAGCTTTCTTT.

In its sample, this clonotype was seen a few times. The chain is built from TRBV27 and TRBJ1-6; D might be TRBD1 (5 bases). V lost 7 bases and J lost 5, with 15 bases in between. The germline V gene has CDR1 MNHEY and CDR2 SMNVEV (reference sequence). This CDR3 is built from 15 residues. CDR3 amino acids: CASKADTADNSPLHF. CDR3 nucleotides: TGTGCCAGCAAAGCGGACACGGCCGATAATTCACCCCTCCACTTT.

This sequence joins TRBV7-2 and TRBJ2-3; possibly TRBD1 or TRBD2 for D (5 bases each). Trimming stripped 7 bases from V and 10 bases from J, with 12 bases between. There are 11 residues in the CDR3. From germline, CDR1 is SGHTA and CDR2 FQGNSA. The CDR3 loop reads CASTLGVAQYF. CDR3 sequence (DNA): TGTGCCAGCACTCTGGGGGTTGCGCAGTATTTT.